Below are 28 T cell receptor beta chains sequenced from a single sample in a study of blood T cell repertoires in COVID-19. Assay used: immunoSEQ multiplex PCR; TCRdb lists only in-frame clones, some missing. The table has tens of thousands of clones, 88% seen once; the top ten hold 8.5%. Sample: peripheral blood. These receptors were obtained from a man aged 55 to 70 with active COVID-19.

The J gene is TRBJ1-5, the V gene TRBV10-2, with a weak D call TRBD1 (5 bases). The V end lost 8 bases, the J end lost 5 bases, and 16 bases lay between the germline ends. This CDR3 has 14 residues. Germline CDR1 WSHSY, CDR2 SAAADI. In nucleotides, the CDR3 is TGCGCCAGCGGAATCCACGGGGGAGATCAGCCCCAGCATTTT. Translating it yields CASGIHGGDQPQHF.

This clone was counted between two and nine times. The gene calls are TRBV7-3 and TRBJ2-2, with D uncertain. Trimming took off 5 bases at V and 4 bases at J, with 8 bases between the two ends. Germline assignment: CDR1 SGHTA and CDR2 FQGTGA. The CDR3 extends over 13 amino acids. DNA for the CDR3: TGTGCCAGCAGCGTCCTATCCACCGGGGAGCTGTTTTTT. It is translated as CASSVLSTGELFF.

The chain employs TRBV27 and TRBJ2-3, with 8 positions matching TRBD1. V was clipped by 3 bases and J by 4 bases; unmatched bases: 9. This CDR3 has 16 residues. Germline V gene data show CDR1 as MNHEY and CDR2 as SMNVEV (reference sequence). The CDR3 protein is CASSFQARGRPDTQYF. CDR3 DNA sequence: TGTGCCAGCAGTTTCCAGGCCAGGGGGCGACCAGATACGCAGTATTTT.

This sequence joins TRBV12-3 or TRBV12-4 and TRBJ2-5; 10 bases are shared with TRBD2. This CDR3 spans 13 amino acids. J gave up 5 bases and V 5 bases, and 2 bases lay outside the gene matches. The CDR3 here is CASSQREGETQYF. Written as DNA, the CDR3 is TGTGCCAGCAGTCAGCGGGAGGGGGAGACCCAGTACTTC.

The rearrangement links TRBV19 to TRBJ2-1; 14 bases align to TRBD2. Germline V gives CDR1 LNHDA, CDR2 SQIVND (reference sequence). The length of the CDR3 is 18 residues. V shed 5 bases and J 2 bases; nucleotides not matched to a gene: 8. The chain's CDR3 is CASSPGTSGRGPYNEQFF. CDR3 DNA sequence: TGTGCCAGTAGTCCCGGGACTAGCGGGAGAGGCCCCTACAATGAGCAGTTCTTC.

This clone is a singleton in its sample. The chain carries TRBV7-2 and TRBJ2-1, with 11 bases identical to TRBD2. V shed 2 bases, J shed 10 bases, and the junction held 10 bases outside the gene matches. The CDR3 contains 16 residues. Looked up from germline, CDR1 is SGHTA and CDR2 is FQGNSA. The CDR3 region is CASSLRLAGGYQEQFF. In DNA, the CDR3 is TGTGCCAGCAGCTTAAGATTAGCGGGAGGGTATCAGGAGCAGTTCTTC.

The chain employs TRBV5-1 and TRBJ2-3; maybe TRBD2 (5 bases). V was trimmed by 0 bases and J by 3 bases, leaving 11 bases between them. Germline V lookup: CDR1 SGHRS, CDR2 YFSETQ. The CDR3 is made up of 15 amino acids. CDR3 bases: TGCGCCAGCAGCTTGGAACGGAGAGGGACAGATACGCAGTATTTT. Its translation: CASSLERRGTDTQYF.

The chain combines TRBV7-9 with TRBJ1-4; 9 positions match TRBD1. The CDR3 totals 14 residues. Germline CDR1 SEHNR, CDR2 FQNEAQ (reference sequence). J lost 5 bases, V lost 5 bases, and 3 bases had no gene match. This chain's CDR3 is CASSQTGGNEKLFF. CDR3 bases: TGTGCCAGCAGCCAGACAGGGGGAAATGAAAAACTGTTTTTT. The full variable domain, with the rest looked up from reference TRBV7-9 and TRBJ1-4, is DTGVSQNPRHKITKRGQNVTFRCDPISEHNRLYWYRQTLGQGPEFLTYFQNEAQLEKSRLLSDRFSAERPKGSFSTLEIQRTEQGDSAMYLCASSQTGGNEKLFFGSGTQLSVL.

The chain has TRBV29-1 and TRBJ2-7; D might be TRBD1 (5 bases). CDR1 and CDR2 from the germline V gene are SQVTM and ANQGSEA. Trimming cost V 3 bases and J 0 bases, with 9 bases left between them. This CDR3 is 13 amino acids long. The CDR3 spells CSVEDTSSYEQYF. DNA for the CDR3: TGCAGCGTTGAGGACACCAGCTCCTACGAGCAGTACTTC.

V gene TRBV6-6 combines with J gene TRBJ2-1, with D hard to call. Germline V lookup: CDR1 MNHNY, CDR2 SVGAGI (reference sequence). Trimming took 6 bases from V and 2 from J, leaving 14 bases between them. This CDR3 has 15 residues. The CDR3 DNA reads TGTGCCAGCAGCAACACAGTCCAAACCTACAATGAGCAGTTCTTC. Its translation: CASSNTVQTYNEQFF.

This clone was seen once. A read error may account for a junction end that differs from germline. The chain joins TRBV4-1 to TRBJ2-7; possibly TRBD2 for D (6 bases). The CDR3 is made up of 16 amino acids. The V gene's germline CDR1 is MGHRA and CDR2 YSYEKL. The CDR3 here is CASNQEKGGRSYEQYF. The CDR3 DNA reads TGCGCCAGCAACCAAGAGAAGGGAGGCCGCTCCTACGAGCAGTACTTC.

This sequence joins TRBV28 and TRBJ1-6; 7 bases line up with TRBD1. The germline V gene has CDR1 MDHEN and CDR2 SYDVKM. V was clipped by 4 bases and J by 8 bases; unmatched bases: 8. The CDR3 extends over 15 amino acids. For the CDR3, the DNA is TGTGCCAGCAGTTCAAACAGGGGCCGGGATTCACCCCTCCACTTT. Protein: CASSSNRGRDSPLHF.

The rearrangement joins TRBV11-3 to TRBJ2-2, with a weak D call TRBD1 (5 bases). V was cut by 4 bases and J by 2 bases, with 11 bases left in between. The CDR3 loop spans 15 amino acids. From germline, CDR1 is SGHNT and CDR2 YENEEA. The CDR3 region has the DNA TGTGCCAGCAGCTCCGGACACCTAAACACCGGGGAGCTGTTTTTT. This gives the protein CASSSGHLNTGELFF.

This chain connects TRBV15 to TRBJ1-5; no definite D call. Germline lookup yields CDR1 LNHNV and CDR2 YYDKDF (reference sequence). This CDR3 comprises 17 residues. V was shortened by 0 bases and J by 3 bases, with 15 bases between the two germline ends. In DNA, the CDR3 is TGTGCCACCAGCAGAGACTACGGGAAGTCACACAATCAGCCCCAGCATTTT. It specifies CATSRDYGKSHNQPQHF.

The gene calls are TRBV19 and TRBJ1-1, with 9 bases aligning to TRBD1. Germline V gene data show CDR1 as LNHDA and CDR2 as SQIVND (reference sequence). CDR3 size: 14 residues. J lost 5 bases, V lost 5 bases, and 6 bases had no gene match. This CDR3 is CASSVQGAGTEAFF. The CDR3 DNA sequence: TGTGCCAGTAGTGTACAGGGGGCAGGGACTGAAGCTTTCTTT. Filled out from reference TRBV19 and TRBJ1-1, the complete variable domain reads DGGITQSPKYLFRKEGQNVTLSCEQNLNHDAMYWYRQDPGQGLRLIYYSQIVNDFQKGDIAEGYSVSREKKESFPLTVTSAQKNPTAFYLCASSVQGAGTEAFFGQGTRLTVV.

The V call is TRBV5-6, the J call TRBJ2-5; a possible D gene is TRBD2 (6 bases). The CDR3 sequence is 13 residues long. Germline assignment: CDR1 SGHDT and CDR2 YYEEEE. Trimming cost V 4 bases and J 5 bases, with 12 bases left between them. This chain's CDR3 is CASSLTSRETQYF. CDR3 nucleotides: TGTGCCAGCAGCCTGACTAGTCGGGAGACCCAGTACTTC.

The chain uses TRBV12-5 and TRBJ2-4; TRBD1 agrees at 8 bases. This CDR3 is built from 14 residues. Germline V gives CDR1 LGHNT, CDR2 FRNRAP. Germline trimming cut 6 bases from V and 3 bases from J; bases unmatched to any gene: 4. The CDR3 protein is CASGPQGDKNIQYF. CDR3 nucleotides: TGTGCTAGTGGACCACAGGGGGACAAAAACATTCAGTACTTC.

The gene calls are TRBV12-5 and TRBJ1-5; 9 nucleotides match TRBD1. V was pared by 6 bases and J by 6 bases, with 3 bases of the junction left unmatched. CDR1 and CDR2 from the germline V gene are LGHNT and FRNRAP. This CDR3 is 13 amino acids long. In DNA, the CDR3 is TGTGCTAGTGGCCGGACAGGGGTTCAGCCCCAGCATTTT. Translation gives CASGRTGVQPQHF.

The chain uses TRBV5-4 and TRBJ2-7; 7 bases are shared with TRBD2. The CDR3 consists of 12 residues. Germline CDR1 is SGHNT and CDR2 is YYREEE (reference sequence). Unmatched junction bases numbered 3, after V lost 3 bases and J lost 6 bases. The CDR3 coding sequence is TGTGCCAGCAGCTCCAGGGAGGGCGAGCAGTACTTC. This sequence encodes CASSSREGEQYF.

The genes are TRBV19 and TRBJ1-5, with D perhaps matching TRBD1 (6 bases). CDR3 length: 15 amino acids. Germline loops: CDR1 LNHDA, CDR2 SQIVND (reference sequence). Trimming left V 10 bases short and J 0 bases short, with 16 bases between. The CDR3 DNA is TGTGCCACCAAGGACAGACCAAATAGCAATCAGCCCCAGCATTTT. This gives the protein CATKDRPNSNQPQHF.

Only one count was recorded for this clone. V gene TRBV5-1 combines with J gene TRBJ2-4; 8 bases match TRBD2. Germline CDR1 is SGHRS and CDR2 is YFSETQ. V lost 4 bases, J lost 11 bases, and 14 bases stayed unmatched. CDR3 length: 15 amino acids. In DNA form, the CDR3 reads TGCGCCAGCAGCCTGGGCGGGGGGTCCCTTTCCGTTCAGTACTTC. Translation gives CASSLGGGSLSVQYF. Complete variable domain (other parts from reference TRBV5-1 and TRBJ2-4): KAGVTQTPRYLIKTRGQQVTLSCSPISGHRSVSWYQQTPGQGLQFLFEYFSETQRNKGNFPGRFSGRQFSNSRSEMNVSTLELGDSALYLCASSLGGGSLSVQYFGAGTRLSVL.

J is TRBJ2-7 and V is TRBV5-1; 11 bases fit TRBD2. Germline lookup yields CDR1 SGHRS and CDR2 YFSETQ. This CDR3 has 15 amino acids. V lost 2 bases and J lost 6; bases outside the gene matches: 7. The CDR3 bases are TGCGCCAGCAGCTTTACTAGCGGGGGACCTCCCGAGCAGTACTTC. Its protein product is CASSFTSGGPPEQYF.

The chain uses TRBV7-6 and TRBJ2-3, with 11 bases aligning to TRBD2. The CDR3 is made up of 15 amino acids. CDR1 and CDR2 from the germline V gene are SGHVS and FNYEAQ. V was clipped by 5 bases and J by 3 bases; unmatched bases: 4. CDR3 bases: TGTGCCAGCAGCCCCTGGACTAGCGGGACAGATACGCAGTATTTT. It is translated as CASSPWTSGTDTQYF.

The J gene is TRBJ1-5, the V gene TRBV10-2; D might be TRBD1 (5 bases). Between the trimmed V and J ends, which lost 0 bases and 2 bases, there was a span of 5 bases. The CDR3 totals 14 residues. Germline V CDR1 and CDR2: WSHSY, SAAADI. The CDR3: CASSESGGNQPQHF. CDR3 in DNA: TGCGCCAGCAGTGAGTCAGGGGGCAATCAGCCCCAGCATTTT.

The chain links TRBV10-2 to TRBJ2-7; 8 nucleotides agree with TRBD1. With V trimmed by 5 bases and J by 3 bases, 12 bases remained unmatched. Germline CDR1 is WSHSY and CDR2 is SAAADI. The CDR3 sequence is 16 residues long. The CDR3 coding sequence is TGCGCCAGCAGTCCCTCCGACAGGGGAGTAGACTACGAGCAGTACTTC. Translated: CASSPSDRGVDYEQYF.

The CDR3 DNA is TGTGCCAGCAGCTTAGACCGAGGCGGGGGGAACTACGAGCAGTACTTC. Amino acid sequence: CASSLDRGGGNYEQYF. This chain joins TRBV7-6 and TRBJ2-7; 8 bases are a match to TRBD2. This CDR3 contains 16 residues. Germline V gene sequence: CDR1 SGHVS, CDR2 FNYEAQ. The trim removed 1 base at V and 3 bases at J, leaving 8 bases unmatched.

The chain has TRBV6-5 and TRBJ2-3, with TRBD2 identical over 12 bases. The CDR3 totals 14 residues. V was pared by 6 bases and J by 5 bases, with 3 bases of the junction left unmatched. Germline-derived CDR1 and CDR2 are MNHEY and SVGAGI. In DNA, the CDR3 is TGTGCCAGCAGGACGGGACTAGCGGGAGATACGCAGTATTTT. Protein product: CASRTGLAGDTQYF.

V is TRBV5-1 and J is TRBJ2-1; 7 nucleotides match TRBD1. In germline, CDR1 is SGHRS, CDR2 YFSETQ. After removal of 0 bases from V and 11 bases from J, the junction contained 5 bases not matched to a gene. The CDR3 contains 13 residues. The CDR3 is CASSLGVTGKQFF. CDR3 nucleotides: TGCGCCAGCAGCTTGGGGGTGACAGGGAAGCAGTTCTTC.